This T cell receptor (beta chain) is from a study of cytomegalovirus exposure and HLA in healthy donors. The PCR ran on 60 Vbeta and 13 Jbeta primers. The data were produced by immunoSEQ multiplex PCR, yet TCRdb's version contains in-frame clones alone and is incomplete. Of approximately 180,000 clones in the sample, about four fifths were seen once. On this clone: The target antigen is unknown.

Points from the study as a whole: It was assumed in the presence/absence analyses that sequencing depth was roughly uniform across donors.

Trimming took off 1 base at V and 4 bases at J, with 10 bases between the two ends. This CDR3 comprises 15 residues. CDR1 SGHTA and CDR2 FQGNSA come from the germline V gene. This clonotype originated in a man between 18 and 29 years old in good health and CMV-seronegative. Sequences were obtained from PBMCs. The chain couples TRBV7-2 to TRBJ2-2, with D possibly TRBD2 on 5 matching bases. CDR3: CASSLGAGRTGELFF. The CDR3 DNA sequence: TGTGCCAGCAGCTTAGGGGCGGGTCGCACCGGGGAGCTGTTTTTT.